These T cell receptor beta chains were read from a single sample in a study of T cells in Graves' hyperthyroidism and ophthalmopathy. One entry per CDR3 protein, called by TCRdb with MiXCR from the multiplex PCR reads. Here the sample spans more than 350,000 distinct CDR3 sequences, about 14% being singletons. The sequencing sample was made of blood. All receptors come from a woman in her 30s with Graves' ophthalmopathy. Both conserved end residues are part of each CDR3. The order of the fields is V gene, J gene, clone size, CDR3 protein. Part of the rows lack a size; the others show once, few, many or a class for expanded clones.

TRBV6-1	TRBJ1-6	few	CASSEVPGTGSQALNSPLHF
TRBV6-1	TRBJ2-3	many	CASSEQGSGQGGPRRTDTQYF
TRBV2	TRBJ1-2	many	CASSGTSYGYTF
TRBV11-2	TRBJ1-3	many	CASSPNLWTGWTGRHGNTIYF
TRBV20-1	TRBJ1-5	-	CSAENGPGTGATSGFNQPQHF
TRBV19	TRBJ2-3	few	CASSIEAGARDTQYF
TRBV12-3/TRBV12-4	TRBJ2-7	many	CASSFRAGSSYEQYF
TRBV5-4	TRBJ1-2	few	CASSLASRGRGYTF
TRBV6-1	TRBJ1-4	many	CASSYSNHPNEKLFF
TRBV9	TRBJ2-7	many	CASSVAFPDRGEQYF
TRBV30	TRBJ1-4	many	CAWSETGGHEKLFF
TRBV28	TRBJ2-5	-	CASNAPGQETQYF
TRBV2	TRBJ1-1	-	CASKYEPTEAFF
TRBV6-1	TRBJ2-1	many	CASMRSYNEQFF
TRBV29-1	TRBJ2-1	-	CSVGGGVKLFYEQFF
TRBV19	TRBJ2-2	few	CASSRGTVATGELFF
TRBV28	TRBJ2-1	many	CASSLADNEQFF
TRBV2	TRBJ2-5	many	CASSEIGLAGVETQYF
TRBV5-1	TRBJ2-1	many	CASSFGKENEQFF
TRBV20-1	TRBJ2-5	many	CSAGLAGAGETQYF
TRBV10-3	TRBJ2-3	few	CAIRPVTSGSTDTQYF
TRBV12-3/TRBV12-4	TRBJ1-6	many	CASSLVGQGAVSPLHF
TRBV7-2	TRBJ1-1	many	CASSSTSGMGLPFF
TRBV18	TRBJ1-1	many	CASSPTDGQLWVMNTEAFF
TRBV6-1	TRBJ2-5	-	CASSNAGTQYF
TRBV19	TRBJ1-3	few	CASSSLRTASSGNTIYF
TRBV6-1	TRBJ1-5	many	CASSADTGGSQPQHF
TRBV5-1	TRBJ1-5	many	CASSLVGQGAGPQHF
TRBV4-1	TRBJ1-1	-	CASSQEYRVVAEAFF
TRBV4-1	TRBJ1-1	many	CASSQDPGQNTEAFF
TRBV19	TRBJ2-3	-	CASTTGTSTDTQYF
TRBV11-3	TRBJ1-1	-	CASGDRGYTEAFF
TRBV18	TRBJ1-1	many	CASSPSAGLSTEAFF
TRBV19	TRBJ1-5	few	CASSMSGVRNQPQHF
TRBV7-9	TRBJ2-4	many	CASSLARQGGQNIQYF
TRBV12-5	TRBJ1-4	few	CASGLDNQGAGEKLFF
TRBV14	TRBJ2-5	-	CASSQGVYHQETQYF
TRBV5-5	TRBJ1-4	many	CASSLIGNEKLFF
TRBV5-1	TRBJ2-6	many	CASSSSRSGAGANVLTF
TRBV6-2/TRBV6-3	TRBJ2-3	once	CASSYSSGGGTTDTQYF
TRBV30	TRBJ1-3	many	CAWSTGGGGNTIYF
TRBV19	TRBJ2-2	few	CASSPPGQRNTGELFF
TRBV19	TRBJ1-1	-	CASSRTVLNTEAFF
TRBV4-2	TRBJ1-1	-	CASSPLFPEAFF
TRBV12-3/TRBV12-4	TRBJ2-1	many	CASSRTGNEQFF
TRBV20-1	TRBJ1-1	many	CSATGGSTEAFF
TRBV5-6	TRBJ2-7	-	CAGSTGQSYEQYF
TRBV4-2	TRBJ1-1	-	CASSYQESGSGTEAFF
TRBV29-1	TRBJ1-2	few	CSVRGSHGYTF
TRBV6-5	TRBJ1-6	-	CASSYGRDSPLHF
TRBV4-2	TRBJ1-2	many	CASSPTGVESNYGYTF
TRBV13	TRBJ1-1	many	CASSIQGYTEAFF
TRBV18	TRBJ1-6	many	CASSPISGVPYNSPLHF
TRBV6-1	TRBJ2-7	many	CASSYGDRDYEQYF
TRBV9	TRBJ1-2	few	CASSERTGGYTF